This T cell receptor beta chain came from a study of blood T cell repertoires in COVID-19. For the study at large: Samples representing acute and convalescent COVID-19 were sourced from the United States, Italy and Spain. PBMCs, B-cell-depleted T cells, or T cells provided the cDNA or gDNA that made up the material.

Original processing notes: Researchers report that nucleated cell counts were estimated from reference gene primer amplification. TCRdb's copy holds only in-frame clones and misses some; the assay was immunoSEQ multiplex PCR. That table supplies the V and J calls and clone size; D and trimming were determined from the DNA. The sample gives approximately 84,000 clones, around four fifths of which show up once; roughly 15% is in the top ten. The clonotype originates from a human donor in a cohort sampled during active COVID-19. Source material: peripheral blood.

CDR3 nucleotide sequence: TGTGCCAGCAGCTTAGCGGGTGGAGGGGCTCAGCCCCAGCATTTT. Translated: CASSLAGGGAQPQHF. V and J are TRBV7-2 and TRBJ1-5; tentatively, D is TRBD1 (5 bases). V was clipped by 0 bases and J by 6 bases, with 12 bases between them. CDR1 is SGHTA and CDR2 is FQGNSA in the germline V gene. The CDR3 runs to 15 residues.